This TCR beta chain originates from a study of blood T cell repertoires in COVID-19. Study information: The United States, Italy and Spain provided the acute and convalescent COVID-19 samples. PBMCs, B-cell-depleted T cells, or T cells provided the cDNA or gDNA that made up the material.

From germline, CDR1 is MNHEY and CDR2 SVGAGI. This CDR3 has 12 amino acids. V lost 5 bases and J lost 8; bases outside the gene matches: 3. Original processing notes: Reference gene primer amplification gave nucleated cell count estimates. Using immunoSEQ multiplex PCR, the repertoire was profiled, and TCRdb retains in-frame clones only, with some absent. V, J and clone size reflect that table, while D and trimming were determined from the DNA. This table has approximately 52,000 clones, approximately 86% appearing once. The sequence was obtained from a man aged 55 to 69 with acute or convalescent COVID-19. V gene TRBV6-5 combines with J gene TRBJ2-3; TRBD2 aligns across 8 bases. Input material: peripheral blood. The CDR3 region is CASSLRGGTQYF. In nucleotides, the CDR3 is TGTGCCAGCAGTCTCCGGGGGGGTACGCAGTATTTT.